This T cell receptor (beta chain) originates from a study of response to subunit inactivated influenza vaccine. This clonotype was found once. The target antigen is unknown. Findings and limits, study-wide: Authors suggested that a seasonal influenza vaccination recruits few new T cells each time.

The CDR3 contains 11 residues. From germline, CDR1 is MDHEN and CDR2 SYDVKM. V was trimmed by 8 bases and J by 3 bases, leaving 8 bases between them. From the RT-PCR reads, TCRdb called clonotypes with MiXCR, one entry per CDR3 protein. The sample lists 450,000 to 550,000 distinct CDR3 sequences, 25% occurring once. Here the sequenced sample was CD4+ T cells sorted from PBMCs, taken more than 4 days after vaccination. This clonotype was obtained from a man in his fifties or sixties who received an inactivated influenza vaccine. V and J are TRBV28 and TRBJ2-7; no clear D gene. The CDR3 nucleotides read TGTGCCAGCCAAATTGACTACGAGCAGTACTTC. It is translated as CASQIDYEQYF.